A selection of T cell receptor beta chains follows, all from one sample in a study of PD-1 blockade in classical Hodgkin lymphoma. Only in-frame clones appear in the TCRdb table, and some are missing; sequencing was by immunoSEQ multiplex PCR. The sample comprises roughly 100,000 clones, around 90% of which are singletons, and around 19% rests with the top ten. Sequencing was performed on peripheral blood mononuclear cells (PBMCs), taken before the fourth cycle of nivolumab. Receptors were obtained from a human donor with classical Hodgkin lymphoma. Both conserved end residues are part of each CDR3. The order of the fields is D gene, J gene, V gene, CDR3 protein. D genes are given only for firm matches.

d_call: NA
j_call: TRBJ2-3
v_call: TRBV10-1
cdr3_aa: CASSDAGKDTQYF

d_call: NA
j_call: TRBJ1-1
v_call: TRBV6-5
cdr3_aa: CASSNPVNTEAFF

d_call: NA
j_call: TRBJ2-7
v_call: TRBV6-5
cdr3_aa: CASSYPGAEQYF

d_call: NA
j_call: TRBJ1-1
v_call: TRBV29-1
cdr3_aa: CSVGQVLNTEAFF

d_call: NA
j_call: TRBJ2-2
v_call: TRBV5-6
cdr3_aa: CASSTYRAGGELFF

d_call: NA
j_call: TRBJ2-3
v_call: TRBV7-7
cdr3_aa: CASSLMIAEGTSTDTQYF

d_call: NA
j_call: TRBJ1-2
v_call: TRBV2
cdr3_aa: CASGLPTGHTF

d_call: NA
j_call: TRBJ2-2
v_call: TRBV19
cdr3_aa: CASSTGSGELFF

d_call: TRBD1
j_call: TRBJ1-1
v_call: TRBV6-5
cdr3_aa: CASIRRDREAFF

d_call: NA
j_call: TRBJ1-2
v_call: TRBV5-5
cdr3_aa: CASSLAGIEFGYTF

d_call: NA
j_call: TRBJ1-5
v_call: TRBV18
cdr3_aa: CASSPGSIIPQHF

d_call: NA
j_call: TRBJ2-1
v_call: TRBV10-1
cdr3_aa: CASSTGWNEQFF

d_call: NA
j_call: TRBJ1-2
v_call: TRBV4-3
cdr3_aa: CASSQNPGPYGYTF

d_call: TRBD1
j_call: TRBJ1-5
v_call: TRBV19
cdr3_aa: CASSTKIRDRGFQPQHF

d_call: TRBD2
j_call: TRBJ2-3
v_call: TRBV9
cdr3_aa: CASSVPGRAQYF

d_call: NA
j_call: TRBJ1-4
v_call: TRBV19
cdr3_aa: CASSPMGLDEKLFF

d_call: TRBD1
j_call: TRBJ1-5
v_call: TRBV15
cdr3_aa: CATSRDGRDRMGYSNQPQHF

d_call: NA
j_call: TRBJ2-2
v_call: TRBV29-1
cdr3_aa: CSVEGDNTGELFF